This T cell receptor beta chain stems from a study of yellow fever vaccine responses in identical twins. TCRdb reprocessed the RT-PCR reads via MiXCR and lists one record per CDR3 protein. Found here are about 19,000 distinct CDR3 sequences, roughly 70% of them singletons; the top ten hold approximately 2.2%. From germline, CDR1 is SQVTM and CDR2 ANQGSEA. This CDR3 is built from 12 residues. V gave up 7 bases and J gave up 3 bases; unmatched junction bases: 6. The chain couples TRBV29-1 to TRBJ2-7; 7 bases fit TRBD1. The TCR was taken from a woman younger than 30 who received the yellow fever vaccine. Source: T cells from blood (PBMCs), unsorted or a sorted subset (not recorded which), taken before or after yellow fever vaccination (not recorded which). CDR3 DNA sequence: TGCAGCGCTGGGGACAGCAGCTACGAGCAGTACTTC. Amino acids: CSAGDSSYEQYF.